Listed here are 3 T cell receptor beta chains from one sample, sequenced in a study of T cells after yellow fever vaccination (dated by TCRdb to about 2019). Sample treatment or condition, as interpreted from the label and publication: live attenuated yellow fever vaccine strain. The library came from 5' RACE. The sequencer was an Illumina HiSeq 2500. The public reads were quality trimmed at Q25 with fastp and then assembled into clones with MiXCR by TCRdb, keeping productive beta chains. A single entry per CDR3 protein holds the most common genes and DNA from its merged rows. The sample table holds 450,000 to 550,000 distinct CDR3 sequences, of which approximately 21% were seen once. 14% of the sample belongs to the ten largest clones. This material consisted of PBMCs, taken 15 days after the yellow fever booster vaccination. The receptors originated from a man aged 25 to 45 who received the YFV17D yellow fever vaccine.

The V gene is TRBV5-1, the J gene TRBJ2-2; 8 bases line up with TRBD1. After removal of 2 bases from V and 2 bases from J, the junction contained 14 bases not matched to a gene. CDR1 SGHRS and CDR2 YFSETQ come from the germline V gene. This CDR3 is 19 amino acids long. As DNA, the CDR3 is TGCGCCAGCAGCTTCCCAATACCTGGGACAGGACAAAACACCGGGGAGCTGTTTTTT. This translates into CASSFPIPGTGQNTGELFF.

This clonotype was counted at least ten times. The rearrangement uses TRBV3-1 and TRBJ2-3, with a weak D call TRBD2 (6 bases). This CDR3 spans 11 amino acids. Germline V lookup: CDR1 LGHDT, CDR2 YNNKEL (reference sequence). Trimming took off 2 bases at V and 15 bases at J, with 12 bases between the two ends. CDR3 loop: CASSQMGRCYF. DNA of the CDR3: TGTGCCAGCAGCCAAATGGGGAGGTGCTATTTT.

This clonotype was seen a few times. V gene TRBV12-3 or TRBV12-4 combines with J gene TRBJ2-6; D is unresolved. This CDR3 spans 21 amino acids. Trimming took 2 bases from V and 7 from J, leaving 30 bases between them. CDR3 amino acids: CASSLRAISETRFLVANVLTF. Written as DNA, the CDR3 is TGTGCCAGCAGTTTAAGGGCGATATCCGAGACAAGGTTTTTAGTAGCCAACGTCCTGACTTTC.